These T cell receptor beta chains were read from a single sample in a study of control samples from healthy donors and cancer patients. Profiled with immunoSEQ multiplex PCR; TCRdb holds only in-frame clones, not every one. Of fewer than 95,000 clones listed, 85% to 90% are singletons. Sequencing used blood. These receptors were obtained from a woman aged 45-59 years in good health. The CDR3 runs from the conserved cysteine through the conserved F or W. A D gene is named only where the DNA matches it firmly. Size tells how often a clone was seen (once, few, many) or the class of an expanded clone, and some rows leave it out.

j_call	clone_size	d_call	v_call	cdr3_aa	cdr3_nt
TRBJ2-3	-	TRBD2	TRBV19	CASSIQREGPLGTQYF	TGTGCCAGTAGTATACAGCGGGAGGGCCCTCTGGGTACGCAGTATTTT
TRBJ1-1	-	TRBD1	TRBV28	CASIPQGATTEAFF	TGTGCCAGCATCCCACAGGGGGCGACCACTGAAGCTTTCTTT
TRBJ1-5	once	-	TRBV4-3	CASSQGAGANQPQHF	TGCGCCAGCAGCCAAGGGGCAGGGGCCAATCAGCCCCAGCATTTT
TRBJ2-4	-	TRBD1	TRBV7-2	CASSQGQTKNIQYF	TGTGCCAGCAGCCAGGGACAGACCAAAAACATTCAGTACTTC
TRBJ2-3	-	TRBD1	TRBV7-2	CASSSLGQGITDTQYF	TGTGCCAGCAGCTCCTTGGGACAGGGAATAACAGATACGCAGTATTTT
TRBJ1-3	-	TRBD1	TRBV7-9	CASSPGQGANTIYF	TGTGCCAGCAGCCCAGGACAGGGGGCGAACACCATATATTTT
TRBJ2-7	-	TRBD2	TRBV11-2	CASSPIGGSGSYEQYF	TGTGCCAGCAGCCCGATCGGTGGTAGCGGGAGCTACGAGCAGTACTTC
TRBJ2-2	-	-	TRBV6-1	CASSDRDNTGELFF	TGTGCCAGCAGTGACAGGGACAACACCGGGGAGCTGTTTTTT
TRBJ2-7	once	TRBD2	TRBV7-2	CASSYGGGSSYEQYF	TGTGCCAGCAGCTACGGGGGGGGTTCGTCCTACGAGCAGTACTTC
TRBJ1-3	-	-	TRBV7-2	CASSPSTGPSGNTIYF	TGTGCCAGCAGCCCTTCCACAGGCCCCTCTGGAAACACCATATATTTT
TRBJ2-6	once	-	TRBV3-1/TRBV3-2	CASSDEYRFYSGANVLTF	TGTGCCAGCAGCGATGAATACAGGTTTTACTCTGGGGCCAACGTCCTGACTTTC
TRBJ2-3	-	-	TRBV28	CASTSGTDTQYF	TGTGCCAGCACCTCGGGCACAGATACGCAGTATTTT
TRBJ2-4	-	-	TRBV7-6	CASSLAPLGIAVENIQYF	TGTGCCAGCAGCTTAGCACCCCTCGGGATAGCGGTTGAAAACATTCAGTACTTC
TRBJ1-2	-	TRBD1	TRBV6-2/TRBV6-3	CASSSRDRAYGYTF	TGTGCCAGCAGTAGCCGGGACAGGGCCTATGGCTACACCTTC
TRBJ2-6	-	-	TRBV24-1	CATTAGYGSGANVLTF	TGTGCCACCACCGCCGGGTACGGCTCTGGGGCCAACGTCCTGACTTTC
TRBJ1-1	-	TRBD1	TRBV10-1	CANLVDRGTEAFF	TGCGCCAACCTTGTCGACAGGGGAACTGAAGCTTTCTTT
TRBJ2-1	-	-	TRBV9	CASSVGEVIGEQFF	TGTGCCAGCAGCGTGGGAGAGGTCATTGGTGAGCAGTTCTTC
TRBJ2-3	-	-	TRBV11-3	CASSPWYATTRRDTQYF	TGTGCCAGCAGCCCATGGTACGCTACTACTCGGAGAGATACGCAGTATTTT
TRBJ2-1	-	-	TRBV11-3	CASRKLGEQFF	TGTGCCAGCAGGAAACTTGGGGAGCAGTTCTTC
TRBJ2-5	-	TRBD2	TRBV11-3	CASSSPFGREEGETQYF	TGTGCCAGCAGCTCCCCATTCGGGCGGGAGGAGGGAGAGACCCAGTACTTC
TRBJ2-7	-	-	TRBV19	CASSKGEGGRYEQYF	TGTGCCAGTAGTAAGGGCGAAGGGGGACGGTACGAGCAGTACTTC
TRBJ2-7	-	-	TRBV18	CASSPPDGAREQYF	TGTGCCAGCTCACCGCCGGACGGAGCGAGGGAGCAGTACTTC
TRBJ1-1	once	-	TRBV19	CASNALASPSNTEAFF	TGTGCCAGTAATGCGTTGGCAAGTCCATCGAACACTGAAGCTTTCTTT
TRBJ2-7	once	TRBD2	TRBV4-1	CASSQPGLAELYEQYF	TGCGCCAGCAGCCAGCCGGGACTAGCGGAGCTCTACGAGCAGTACTTC
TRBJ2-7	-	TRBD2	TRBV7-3	CASSPVAGSVYEQYF	TGTGCCAGCAGCCCAGTAGCGGGATCCGTCTACGAGCAGTACTTC
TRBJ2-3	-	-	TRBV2	CASSVPFRLASTDTQYF	TGTGCCAGCAGTGTTCCCTTCAGGCTAGCTAGCACAGATACGCAGTATTTT
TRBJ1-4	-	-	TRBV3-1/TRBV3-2	CASAIGVEGEKLFF	TGTGCCAGCGCGATAGGGGTAGAGGGCGAAAAACTGTTTTTT